Here is one T cell receptor (beta chain) with its context. The V segment lost 5 bases and the J segment 6 bases; nucleotides outside the gene matches: 8. In germline, CDR1 is MGHDK, CDR2 SYGVNS. The CDR3 length is 15 residues. The PCR ran on 60 Vbeta and 13 Jbeta primers. Generated by immunoSEQ multiplex PCR, the TCRdb table keeps only in-frame clones and is missing some. Of roughly 170,000 clones detected, around 82% appear once; the ten largest clones hold about 1%. The record originates from a study of cytomegalovirus exposure and HLA in healthy donors. This clonotype was obtained from a man between 25 and 39 years old in good health and CMV-seronegative. Sequenced input: PBMCs. The chain has TRBV25-1 and TRBJ2-1; 9 bases are a match to TRBD2. DNA for the CDR3: TGTGCCAGCAGTTATAGCGGGAGAAGAACCAATGAGCAGTTCTTC. Translated: CASSYSGRRTNEQFF.